This TCR beta chain is from a study of cytomegalovirus exposure and HLA in healthy donors. As for the study in general: Unique TCR beta sequences numbering around 110 million came from around 180 million T cells in an earlier analysis. General observations from the study: In a later analysis, an Asian-associated ancestry cluster reportedly showed fewer N-insertions than the 666-donor mean. Reports described diagnosis of cytomegalovirus status by the classifier as highly specific and sensitive.

Vbeta (60) and Jbeta (13) primers were used in the PCR. As handled by the study authors: In a later analysis, the count reached about 80 million unique TCR beta chains, with 8.5 million to 14 million shared. Produced via immunoSEQ multiplex PCR; TCRdb's table is partial and in-frame only. The DNA gave D and trimming, while V, J and clone size come from that table. This sample has more than 100,000 clones, with about 70% found just once. CDR3 length equals 15 residues. Trimming pared 2 bases from V and 4 bases from J, leaving 14 bases between. CDR1 and CDR2 (germline): LGHNA, YNFKEQ. In the case of this clone: The antigen is not known.

The receptor's source is a woman aged 40-49 years in good health and CMV-seronegative. The sample consisted of PBMCs. J is TRBJ1-2 and V is TRBV4-2, with a possible D match to TRBD1 (6 bases). CDR3 sequence (DNA): TGTGCCAGCAGCCAACCATCGGACAGCTCCTATGGCTACACCTTC. Protein: CASSQPSDSSYGYTF.